These 21 T cell receptor beta chains were all obtained from the same sample, sequenced in a study of response to subunit inactivated influenza vaccine. From the RT-PCR reads, TCRdb called clonotypes with MiXCR, one entry per CDR3 protein. Among 170,000 or so distinct CDR3 sequences listed, about 11% were seen once. The specimen comprised CD8+ T cells sorted from PBMCs, sampled around 2 years after vaccination. The source is a man between 50 and 75 years old who received an inactivated influenza vaccine.

The gene calls are TRBV30 and TRBJ2-1, with 9 bases lining up with TRBD1. CDR1 GTSNPN and CDR2 SVGIG come from the germline V gene (reference sequence). This CDR3 is built from 15 residues. V dropped 5 bases and J dropped 5; count of bases not matched to a gene: 10. The CDR3 spells CAWGSWTGVDNEQFF. The CDR3 bases are TGTGCCTGGGGATCCTGGACAGGGGTAGACAATGAGCAGTTCTTC.

V and J are TRBV5-6 and TRBJ2-7, with D uncertain. Trimming cost V 4 bases and J 2 bases, with 16 bases left between them. There are 15 residues in the CDR3. From germline, CDR1 is SGHDT and CDR2 YYEEEE. The CDR3 nucleotides read TGTGCCAGCAGCCCCCGCCCTTGGCAACCCTACGAGCAGTACTTC. It encodes CASSPRPWQPYEQYF.

The chain has TRBV4-3 and TRBJ2-7, with D perhaps TRBD1 or TRBD2 (5 bases each). The V end lost 0 bases, the J end lost 0 bases, and 15 bases lay between the germline ends. Germline loops: CDR1 LGHNA, CDR2 YSLEER. The CDR3 is 17 amino acids. CDR3 in amino acids: CASSQDLGRAGSYEQYF. In DNA, the CDR3 is TGCGCCAGCAGCCAAGATTTGGGCAGGGCGGGCTCCTACGAGCAGTACTTC.

The V call is TRBV11-2, the J call TRBJ2-1; D is unresolved. From germline, CDR1 is SGHAT and CDR2 FQNNGV. The CDR3 loop spans 11 amino acids. V was pared by 0 bases and J by 9 bases, with 3 bases between. The CDR3 loop reads CASSLEGEQFF. CDR3 DNA sequence: TGTGCCAGCAGCTTAGAGGGTGAGCAGTTCTTC. The variable domain in full, completed from reference TRBV11-2 and TRBJ2-1, reads EAGVAQSPRYKIIEKRQSVAFWCNPISGHATLYWYQQILGQGPKLLIQFQNNGVVDDSQLPKDRFSAERLKGVDSTLKIQPAKLEDSAVYLCASSLEGEQFFGPGTRLTVL.

The genes are TRBV9 and TRBJ2-7, with 9 nucleotides matching TRBD1. The CDR3 contains 15 residues. Losses at the gene ends were 3 bases for V and 1 base for J; bases not matched to a gene: 5. Looked up from germline, CDR1 is SGDLS and CDR2 is YYNGEE. The DNA of the CDR3 is TGTGCCAGCAGCGCGACAGGGGGAGGATCCTACGAGCAGTACTTC. It is translated as CASSATGGGSYEQYF.

At least ten counts were recorded for this clonotype. The rearrangement uses TRBV20-1 and TRBJ2-7, with D hard to call. Germline CDR1 is DFQATT and CDR2 is SNEGSKA (reference sequence). The CDR3 spans 14 residues. With 1 base removed from V and 0 bases from J, the gap between germline ends came to 10 bases. CDR3 residues: CSARVQRSSYEQYF. The CDR3 DNA is TGCAGTGCTAGAGTACAAAGGAGCTCCTACGAGCAGTACTTC.

V and J are TRBV6-1 and TRBJ1-1; 9 positions agree with TRBD1. The CDR3 spans 15 residues. J lost 1 base, V lost 6 bases, and 6 bases had no gene match. Germline loops: CDR1 MNHNS, CDR2 SASEGT. CDR3 DNA: TGTGCCAGCAGCCCGACAGGGGGAGGGAACACTGAAGCTTTCTTT. This translates into CASSPTGGGNTEAFF.

Concerning this clonotype: The junction differs from germline at one of its ends, possibly a read error. J is TRBJ2-4 and V is TRBV3-1, with D perhaps TRBD1 or TRBD2 (7 bases each). This CDR3 has 15 amino acids. In germline, CDR1 is LGHDT, CDR2 YNNKEL (reference sequence). CDR3 in amino acids: CASSPPAGGGRYQCF. CDR3 DNA sequence: TGTGCCAGCAGCCCTCCCGCAGGGGGGGGTAGATACCAGTGCTTC.

V is TRBV25-1 and J is TRBJ1-1, with D unresolved. Trimming pared 3 bases from V and 8 bases from J, leaving 13 bases between. In germline, CDR1 is MGHDK, CDR2 SYGVNS. CDR3 length: 13 amino acids. The DNA for the CDR3 is TGTGCCAGCAGTGAGGGTGGAATAACCGAAGCTTTCTTT. The encoded protein is CASSEGGITEAFF. The full variable domain, in which reference TRBV25-1 and TRBJ1-1 provide the parts outside the CDR3, is EADIYQTPRYLVIGTGKKITLECSQTMGHDKMYWYQQDPGMELHLIHYSYGVNSTEKGDLSSESTVSRIRTEHFPLTLESARPSHTSQYLCASSEGGITEAFFGQGTRLTVV.

This clonotype has just a few counts. The chain uses TRBV12-3 or TRBV12-4 and TRBJ2-1; 8 bases line up with TRBD2. The CDR3 sequence is 15 residues long. Trimming cost V 1 base and J 4 bases; bases outside gene matches: 3. The CDR3 DNA follows: TGTGCCAGCAGTTTAGTACTAGCGGTTTACAATGAGCAGTTCTTC. This sequence encodes CASSLVLAVYNEQFF.

The chain has TRBV7-9 and TRBJ2-5; weak D call: TRBD1 (5 bases). CDR1 SEHNR and CDR2 FQNEAQ come from the germline V gene (reference sequence). This CDR3 spans 14 amino acids. Trimming stripped 2 bases from V and 5 bases from J, with 12 bases between. CDR3: CASSLRGLGETQYF. The CDR3 nucleotides are TGTGCCAGCAGCTTAAGGGGCCTTGGGGAGACCCAGTACTTC.

This chain uses TRBV9 with TRBJ2-1; the D call may be TRBD1 or TRBD2 (5 bases each). V was pared by 3 bases and J by 1 base, with 11 bases between. The CDR3 sequence is 15 residues long. Germline V gene data show CDR1 as SGDLS and CDR2 as YYNGEE. CDR3 bases: TGTGCCAGCAGCGAGACAGCGGTTTCCTACAATGAGCAGTTCTTC. Protein: CASSETAVSYNEQFF.

This chain connects TRBV28 to TRBJ2-3; D is tentatively TRBD1 or TRBD2 (5 bases each). CDR1 and CDR2 (germline): MDHEN, SYDVKM. The CDR3 contains 15 residues. The V end lost 2 bases, the J end lost 6 bases, and 15 bases lay between the germline ends. CDR3 sequence reads: CASSLGELWGDTQYF. The CDR3 nucleotides read TGTGCCAGCAGTTTAGGGGAGCTCTGGGGGGATACGCAGTATTTT. Full variable domain (outside the CDR3, taken from reference TRBV28 and TRBJ2-3): DVKVTQSSRYLVKRTGEKVFLECVQDMDHENMFWYRQDPGLGLRLIYFSYDVKMKEKGDIPEGYSVSREKKERFSLILESASTNQTSMYLCASSLGELWGDTQYFGPGTRLTVL.

In its sample, this clonotype was seen a few times. V is TRBV6-5 and J is TRBJ1-2; weak D call: TRBD1 (6 bases). V was clipped by 3 bases and J by 9 bases, with 29 bases between them. The germline V gene has CDR1 MNHEY and CDR2 SVGAGI. This CDR3 contains 18 residues. The CDR3 loop is CASSYWPLGEEGEVCYTF. The DNA for the CDR3 is TGTGCCAGCAGTTATTGGCCCCTCGGGGAGGAGGGGGAGGTATGCTACACCTTC.

The table lists this clonotype with many counts. The chain uses TRBV12-3 or TRBV12-4 and TRBJ2-3; the D is unclear. The CDR3 consists of 13 residues. V dropped 5 bases and J dropped 0 bases, with 6 bases sitting between them. The CDR3 region has the DNA TGTGCCAGCAGTATGACTAGCACAGATACGCAGTATTTT. Its protein is CASSMTSTDTQYF.

The J gene is TRBJ2-3, the V gene TRBV4-3; D not certain. The germline V gene encodes CDR1 LGHNA and CDR2 YSLEER. With 0 bases removed from V and 1 base from J, the gap between germline ends came to 8 bases. The CDR3 runs to 15 residues. The CDR3 bases are TGCGCCAGCAGCCAAGATTCGGTCGGCACAGATACGCAGTATTTT. It codes for CASSQDSVGTDTQYF.

This chain connects TRBV28 to TRBJ2-1, with 7 bases identical to TRBD2. The germline V gene has CDR1 MDHEN and CDR2 SYDVKM. With 3 bases clipped from V and 6 bases from J, the junction kept 8 bases outside the gene matches. The CDR3 covers 15 residues. The CDR3 sequence is CASSLASGYINEQFF. In DNA form, the CDR3 reads TGTGCCAGCAGTTTGGCTAGCGGATATATCAATGAGCAGTTCTTC.

This clonotype was seen a handful of times. V is TRBV28 and J is TRBJ1-4, with 7 bases identical to TRBD1. This CDR3 is 15 amino acids long. CDR1 MDHEN and CDR2 SYDVKM come from the germline V gene. Unmatched junction bases numbered 10, after V lost 5 bases and J lost 7 bases. The CDR3, as DNA: TGTGCCAGCAGTATCCTCACAGGGGTCCCTGAAAAACTGTTTTTT. Its translation is CASSILTGVPEKLFF.

This clonotype was counted at least ten times. This chain joins TRBV3-1 and TRBJ2-1; no reliable D call. CDR3 length: 16 residues. V was clipped by 0 bases and J by 10 bases, with 19 bases between them. Germline V gene sequence: CDR1 LGHDT, CDR2 YNNKEL (reference sequence). CDR3 amino acids: CASSQDLSLVMYEQFF. The CDR3 DNA follows: TGTGCCAGCAGCCAAGATCTCAGTTTGGTGATGTACGAGCAGTTCTTC.

This clonotype came up a few times. The chain couples TRBV6-1 to TRBJ1-2; D is unresolved. V lost 3 bases and J lost 0, with 5 bases in between. The germline V gene has CDR1 MNHNS and CDR2 SASEGT. The CDR3 consists of 13 residues. In DNA form, the CDR3 reads TGTGCCAGCAGTGATCGGGCTAACTATGGCTACACCTTC. It encodes CASSDRANYGYTF.

This chain connects TRBV25-1 to TRBJ1-2; D gene ambiguous. The germline gives CDR1 MGHDK, CDR2 SYGVNS. The V end lost 1 base, the J end lost 3 bases, and 9 bases lay between the germline ends. The CDR3 length is 14 residues. The CDR3 loop is CASSEWVSDYGYTF. The CDR3 region has the DNA TGTGCCAGCAGTGAATGGGTCAGCGACTATGGCTACACCTTC.